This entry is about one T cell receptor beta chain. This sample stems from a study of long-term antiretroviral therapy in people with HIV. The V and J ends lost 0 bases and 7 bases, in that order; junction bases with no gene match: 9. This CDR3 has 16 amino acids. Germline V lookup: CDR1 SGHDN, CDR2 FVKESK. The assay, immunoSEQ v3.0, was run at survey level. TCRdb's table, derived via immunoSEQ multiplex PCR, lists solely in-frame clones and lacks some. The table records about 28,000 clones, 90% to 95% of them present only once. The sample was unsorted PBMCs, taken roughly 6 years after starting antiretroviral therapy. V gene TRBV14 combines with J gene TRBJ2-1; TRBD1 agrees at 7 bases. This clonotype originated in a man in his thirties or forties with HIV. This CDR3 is CASSQESWTGKNEQFF. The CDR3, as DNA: TGTGCCAGCAGCCAAGAGTCGTGGACAGGTAAAAATGAGCAGTTCTTC. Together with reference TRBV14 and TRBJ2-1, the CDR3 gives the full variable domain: EAGVTQFPSHSVIEKGQTVTLRCDPISGHDNLYWYRRVMGKEIKFLLHFVKESKQDESGMPNNRFLAERTGGTYSTLKVQPAELEDSGVYFCASSQESWTGKNEQFFGPGTRLTVL.